One sample yielded the 3 T cell receptor beta chains listed below, sequenced in a study of cytomegalovirus exposure and HLA in healthy donors. Amplification used 60 Vbeta primers and 13 Jbeta primers. Measured with immunoSEQ multiplex PCR; TCRdb has only the in-frame clones, and not every one. In the table there are about 160,000 clones, roughly 80% of which are singletons. The sequencing input was PBMCs. The receptor source for this set is a woman in her twenties or thirties in good health and CMV-seropositive.

The CDR3 loop reads CASSRRGQGEEKLFF. The CDR3 DNA reads TGTGCCAGCAGTAGAAGGGGACAGGGGGAGGAAAAACTGTTTTTT. The chain links TRBV6-1 to TRBJ1-4; 11 bases are a match to TRBD1. Germline lookup yields CDR1 MNHNS and CDR2 SASEGT. The CDR3 runs to 15 residues. The V and J ends lost 5 bases and 8 bases, in that order; junction bases with no gene match: 7.

The chain joins TRBV7-2 to TRBJ2-5, with 11 bases identical to TRBD2. The length of the CDR3 is 14 residues. V was pared by 6 bases and J by 3 bases, with 3 bases of the junction left unmatched. The germline CDR1 and CDR2 sequences are SGHTA and FQGNSA. The CDR3 DNA reads as TGTGCCAGCAGTATGGGACTAGCGGAAGAGACCCAGTACTTC. Translated, it gives CASSMGLAEETQYF.

V and J are TRBV4-1 and TRBJ1-2; TRBD1 matches 10 bases. Germline CDR1 reads MGHRA; CDR2 reads YSYEKL. The CDR3 is 17 residues long. V dropped 4 bases and J dropped 5; count of bases not matched to a gene: 13. The CDR3 DNA reads as TGCGCCAGCAGCCCATCTCCCGGGACAGGGGATCGGTATGGCTACACCTTC. Its translation: CASSPSPGTGDRYGYTF.